This TCR beta chain is drawn from a study of Ad26.COV2.S vaccination and SARS-CoV-2 variants. Study-level information: Donor was in the COV1001 Ad26.COV2.S trial arm. Study-wide results and caveats: Possible underestimation of total T cell responses by the TCR breadth and depth analyses was noted. In vaccinated individuals, spike-specific CD8+ and CD4+ T cell responses reportedly displayed substantial breadth.

Noted treatment: 15 to 20 received Ad26.COV2.S at low or high dose, single or two shots; several received placebo; per-sample allocation not given. At day 63 after the first vaccine or placebo injection, samples were drawn. As for this clone: The antigen remains undetermined.

Trimming cost V 5 bases and J 0 bases, with 14 bases left between them. This CDR3 is 16 amino acids long. Germline V gene lookup returns CDR1 SGHAT and CDR2 FQNNGV. TCRdb keeps only in-frame clones here, not all; method: immunoSEQ multiplex PCR. Among 350,000 to 450,000 clones listed, around 92% were seen once. This receptor was taken from a person aged 18 to 65 who received the Ad26.COV2.S COVID-19 vaccine or a placebo. The chain joins TRBV11-2 to TRBJ2-1; possibly TRBD2 for D (5 bases). Source: peripheral blood, taken in a trial of Ad26.COV2.S vaccine versus placebo. CDR3 in amino acids: CASSPLSGRSYNEQFF. CDR3 nucleotide sequence: TGTGCCAGCAGCCCCCTGAGCGGTCGCTCCTACAATGAGCAGTTCTTC.